This record looks at one T cell receptor (beta chain) sequence and its context. Its antigen remains unidentified. This sample was included in a study of shared clonotypes between healthy human individuals. Findings and caveats of the study: About 5% of naive CD4 clonotypes were shared across four donors.

Across several immunoSEQ plates, the genomic DNA of each subset was split evenly. Sequencing was performed with immunoSEQ multiplex PCR; in TCRdb, only in-frame clones are kept and a portion is missing. The sample yields about 1 million clones, 65% to 75% seen once. The CDR3 has 15 amino acids. Germline CDR1 and CDR2: SGHRS and YFSETQ. V was cut by 2 bases and J by 7 bases, with 16 bases left in between. Sequencing was performed on memory CD4+ T cells sorted from blood. Subset of the sample: CD45RA-negative fraction. The source of this sequence is a young man in good health. The rearrangement joins TRBV5-1 to TRBJ1-3, with D possibly matching TRBD1 (6 bases). CDR3 loop: CASSLGSQGRNTIYF. The CDR3 DNA follows: TGCGCCAGCAGCTTAGGTTCCCAGGGGAGGAACACCATATATTTT.